These 13 T cell receptor beta chains came from one sample sequenced in a study of early T cells in non-severe SARS-CoV-2 infection. TCRdb reanalysed the 5' RACE reads using MiXCR and keeps one entry per CDR3 protein. The table includes under 70,000 distinct CDR3 sequences, roughly 11% detected once. What was sequenced was whole blood. These receptors were taken from an adult who was a healthcare worker with PCR-confirmed SARS-CoV-2 infection or an uninfected control (not recorded which).

This clonotype was recorded at least ten times. This chain connects TRBV10-3 to TRBJ2-7; D gene ambiguous. CDR3 length: 11 residues. V was shortened by 6 bases and J by 4 bases, with 7 bases between the two germline ends. CDR1 is ENHRY and CDR2 is SYGVKD in the germline V gene. The DNA for the CDR3 is TGTGCCATCAGGGCCCAATACGAGCAGTACTTC. It yields the protein CAIRAQYEQYF.

This clonotype was seen repeatedly, ten times or more. The chain combines TRBV19 with TRBJ1-5, with 8 bases aligning to TRBD1. The CDR3 covers 15 residues. V dropped 6 bases and J dropped 5; count of bases not matched to a gene: 9. CDR1 is LNHDA and CDR2 is SQIVND in the germline V gene (reference sequence). The CDR3 sequence: CASSLQDREYQPQHF. The CDR3 DNA follows: TGTGCCAGTAGCCTCCAGGACAGGGAGTATCAGCCCCAGCATTTT.

At least ten counts were recorded for this clonotype. The gene calls are TRBV12-3 or TRBV12-4 and TRBJ1-3; D not resolved. The CDR3 is 15 residues long. The V and J ends lost 3 bases and 0 bases respectively, with 9 bases between them. Written as DNA, the CDR3 is TGTGCCAGCAGTTTGATGGAGAGCTCTGGAAACACCATATATTTT. It translates to CASSLMESSGNTIYF.

Ten or more counts support this clonotype. V is TRBV29-1 and J is TRBJ1-1; no clear D. The V end lost 1 base, the J end lost 3 bases, and 9 bases lay between the germline ends. Germline CDR1 reads SQVTM; CDR2 reads ANQGSEA. The CDR3 runs to 13 residues. The CDR3, as DNA: TGCAGCGTTGAAGGAGGCACCTACACTGAAGCTTTCTTT. Amino acid sequence: CSVEGGTYTEAFF. The full variable domain, completed using reference TRBV29-1 and TRBJ1-1, is SAVISQKPSRDICQRGTSLTIQCQVDSQVTMMFWYRQQPGQSLTLIATANQGSEATYESGFVIDKFPISRPNLTFSTLTVSNMSPEDSSIYLCSVEGGTYTEAFFGQGTRLTVV.

This clonotype has a count of ten or more. The chain uses TRBV20-1 and TRBJ2-7; perhaps TRBD2 as D (5 bases). V lost 1 base to trimming and J lost 3 bases, with 13 bases between them. This CDR3 region has 14 residues. Germline CDR1 reads DFQATT; CDR2 reads SNEGSKA (reference sequence). The CDR3, as DNA: TGCAGTGCTAGAGGGAGCGGAGCCTTCTACGAGCAGTACTTC. This sequence encodes CSARGSGAFYEQYF.

The chain employs TRBV25-1 and TRBJ1-3; the D is unclear. Germline V gene data show CDR1 as MGHDK and CDR2 as SYGVNS. The CDR3 length is 15 residues. V shed 5 bases and J shed 0 bases, with 11 bases lying between them. The CDR3 reads CASSSRGLSGNTIYF. DNA for the CDR3: TGTGCCAGCAGTTCCCGGGGTCTCTCTGGAAACACCATATATTTT.

The sample holds a few counts of this clonotype. This chain uses TRBV7-8 with TRBJ2-1, with D possibly matching TRBD1 (5 bases). Germline V gives CDR1 SGHVS, CDR2 FQNEAQ. This CDR3 region has 14 residues. V lost 11 bases and J lost 1, with 15 bases in between. DNA for the CDR3: TGTGCCTGGGGCTCGCGGAATTCCTACAATGAGCAGTTCTTC. Protein sequence: CAWGSRNSYNEQFF.

This clonotype showed up many times. The gene calls are TRBV11-2 and TRBJ2-1; the D is unclear. Germline CDR1 reads SGHAT; CDR2 reads FQNNGV. The CDR3 has 15 amino acids. V was clipped by 0 bases and J by 5 bases, with 11 bases between them. The CDR3 loop is CASSLDSGSHNEQFF. In DNA, the CDR3 is TGTGCCAGCAGCTTAGATTCAGGCAGTCACAATGAGCAGTTCTTC.

The chain has TRBV6-4 and TRBJ2-3, with TRBD2 matching over 9 bases. The CDR3 length is 15 residues. Germline CDR1 is MRHNA and CDR2 is SNTAGT. J gave up 5 bases and V 3 bases, and 6 bases lay outside the gene matches. Written as DNA, the CDR3 is TGTGCCAGCAGTGAAGGAGATAGCGGGGGAGATACGCAGTATTTT. Translated, it gives CASSEGDSGGDTQYF.

This clonotype was seen at least ten times. The rearrangement links TRBV27 to TRBJ1-4; D may be TRBD1 (6 bases). Germline V CDR1 and CDR2: MNHEY, SMNVEV (reference sequence). There are 16 residues in the CDR3. Trimming shortened V by 6 bases and J by 1 base, and 15 bases separated the two germline ends. For the CDR3, the DNA is TGTGCCAGCAGATTACTGGGAGGGGGAACTAATGAAAAACTGTTTTTT. Amino acids: CASRLLGGGTNEKLFF.

This clonotype turned up a few times. V gene TRBV5-4 combines with J gene TRBJ2-5; 7 bases map to TRBD2. There are 13 residues in the CDR3. The V gene's germline CDR1 is SGHNT and CDR2 YYREEE (reference sequence). V was pared by 3 bases and J by 3 bases, with 2 bases of the junction left unmatched. The CDR3 DNA follows: TGTGCCAGCAGCTACCTAGCGGAAGAGACCCAGTACTTC. Translation: CASSYLAEETQYF.

This clonotype was counted at least ten times. The V gene is TRBV7-2, the J gene TRBJ2-7; perhaps TRBD1 as D (6 bases). The CDR3 is made up of 15 amino acids. V was trimmed by 5 bases and J by 0 bases, leaving 14 bases between them. Germline lookup yields CDR1 SGHTA and CDR2 FQGNSA. This CDR3 is CASSLQQGSSYEQYF. In DNA form, the CDR3 reads TGTGCCAGCAGCCTCCAACAGGGATCCTCCTACGAGCAGTACTTC.

CDR3 nucleotide sequence: TGCGCCAGCAGCCCCAACCTTGGACTAAACTACGAGCAGTACTTC. Its protein is CASSPNLGLNYEQYF. This chain links TRBV4-1 with TRBJ2-7; D might be TRBD2 (6 bases). The CDR3 consists of 15 residues. Trimming left V 4 bases short and J 3 bases short, with 16 bases between. CDR1 MGHRA and CDR2 YSYEKL come from the germline V gene.